This paragraph reports one T cell receptor beta chain. Its specific antigen is unknown. Base qualities are not provided; no much larger clone lies one nucleotide away. The CDR3 regions of human TCRbeta chains were analyzed by immunosequencing. On the authors' methods: TCRs in the repertoires were matched against a reference library of SARS-CoV-2-specific TCRs that had been generated with the MIRA antigen-specificity platform. Breadth was defined as the fraction of unique TCRs that were SARS-CoV-2-associated. Depth was defined as the fraction of total T cells that were SARS-CoV-2-associated. Using the MIRA data, every spike-specific TCR was mapped to the spike region that the TCR reacted to and assigned to either a CD4 or a CD8 class. Log10-transformed breadth and depth values were compared by one-way ANOVA with Sidak's multiple comparisons tests. What TCRdb holds here is the immuneACCESS table cut down to in-frame rearrangements. Part of the clones is not present; checked against another copy, under half of the missing clones reflect an unresolved V gene, and the others are unexplained. The V and J calls and the clone size are those of that table, but D and trimming were determined from the DNA. This sample comprises roughly 130,000 clones, roughly nine tenths of them detected only once. Clones ranked in the top ten supply approximately 1.5% of the sample.

These data come from a study of T cell responses to AZD1222 COVID-19 vaccine (dated by TCRdb to about 2021). For context, the study as a whole: Because spike-specific TCR depth and breadth did not differ between the two schedules, AZD1222 recipients who got a second dose at roughly 4 weeks were pooled with those who got a second dose at roughly 12 weeks. TCR sequencing covered approximately 230 trial participants: 200 to 210 given two doses of AZD1222 and approximately 26 given two doses of MenACWY control vaccine. Trial participants were enrolled into age subgroups of 18-55, 56-69 and 70-plus years, which contained approximately 150, 28 and 58 TCR-sequenced participants, respectively. What the work shows at the level of the full study, not this receptor alone: Conclusions about previously exposed vaccinees are limited, since just five or six AZD1222 recipients were seropositive for SARS-CoV-2 at baseline. CD4 TCRs associated with the vaccine covered the entire spike protein, and the dominant responses were in regions 160-218 and 743-854. Because no day 14 peak-response samples were available, the repertoires could be characterized only after the peak T cell response. In the small 56-69-year group, the increase in depth fell short of significance, most likely because of low power. Reportedly, close to half of the unique spike-specific TCRs recognized epitopes lying outside the regions that are mutated in the B.1.351 and B.1.1.7 variants. Participants were mostly white British, with more females than males. The authors suggested clonal diversity may have been underestimated. After two AZD1222 doses, both the breadth and the depth of spike-specific TCRs were significantly higher than at day 0 and than in MenACWY recipients.

This specimen's time point label, interpreted: baseline before first vaccination. Samples from vaccinated people were obtained from the UK trials COV001 and COV002, which included a single-blind randomized controlled phase 2/3 trial of AZD1222 (ChAdOx1 nCoV-19) in healthy adults. For TCRbeta chain sequencing, PBMC samples from trial participants were taken at day 0 and at day 28 after the second dose. The CDR3, cysteine through phenylalanine, is 15 amino acids long. Kept here is only the CDR3 DNA, which spans 45 bases and is read in frame from base 1. V ends up 3 bases short and J 1 base short, with an unmatched junction base count of 5. CDR1 and CDR2 are drawn from the germline V gene (reference sequence): SGHAT, FQDESV.

The chain is encoded by TRBV11-1 joined to TRBJ1-1; TRBD1 matches 7 bases in the middle. This receptor was taken from an adult in good health. The sequencing used peripheral blood, collected on day 0 of AZD1222 vaccination. The sequenced DNA is TGTGCCAGCAGCTTCGGGACAGCTAAGAACACTGAAGCTTTCTTT. It specifies CASSFGTAKNTEAFF.